Following are 19 T cell receptor beta chains from one sample sequenced in a study of radiotherapy plus CTLA-4 blockade in lung cancer (dated by TCRdb to between 2018 and 2020). Library prep was done by the immunoSEQ multiplex PCR assay. In its TCRdb copy, this immuneACCESS table keeps in-frame sequences only and misses some clones. Where compared with another copy, unresolved V genes explain less than half of these, and the others have no known cause. This sample gives approximately 40,000 clones in total; roughly 72% of them show up just once. Roughly 10% of the sample is in the top ten clones. The sequencing here drew on peripheral blood, taken from a patient treated with radiotherapy plus ipilimumab. These receptor sequences come from a human donor with non-small cell lung cancer who had stable disease on radiotherapy plus ipilimumab.

V and J are TRBV11-3 and TRBJ2-6; 7 positions agree with TRBD1. The trim removed 8 bases at V and 2 bases at J, leaving 9 bases unmatched. The CDR3 covers 16 residues. Germline CDR1 reads SGHNT; CDR2 reads YENEEA. Here the CDR3 reads CASLGPDRAGANVLTF. CDR3 in DNA: TGTGCCAGCTTGGGGCCCGACAGGGCTGGGGCCAACGTCCTGACTTTC. Full variable domain (missing parts from reference TRBV11-3 and TRBJ2-6): EAGVVQSPRYKIIEKKQPVAFWCNPISGHNTLYWYLQNLGQGPELLIRYENEEAVDDSQLPKDRFSAERLKGVDSTLKIQPAELGDSAVYLCASLGPDRAGANVLTFGAGSRLTVL.

This clone was recorded once. The CDR3 coding sequence is TGTGCCAGCAGCGGATTATGGGCTGGAAAAGAGACCCAGTACTTC. Encoded protein: CASSGLWAGKETQYF. The J gene is TRBJ2-5, the V gene TRBV5-4; D gene uncertain. Trimming shortened V by 4 bases and J by 3 bases, and 16 bases separated the two germline ends. Germline assignment: CDR1 SGHNT and CDR2 YYREEE (reference sequence). The CDR3 has 15 amino acids.

The gene calls are TRBV6-6 and TRBJ1-2; possible D gene TRBD1, 5 bases. This CDR3 has 12 residues. CDR1 is MNHNY and CDR2 is SVGAGI in the germline V gene (reference sequence). V dropped 6 bases and J dropped 13 bases, with 18 bases sitting between them. CDR3 in amino acids: CASSTRDSGGTF. In DNA form, the CDR3 reads TGTGCCAGCAGCACCAGGGACTCCGGTGGCACCTTC.

CDR3 protein: CASSIGGQGYTGELFF. The CDR3 nucleotides are TGTGCCAGTAGTATAGGTGGACAGGGTTACACCGGGGAGCTGTTTTTT. V usage is TRBV19 and J usage is TRBJ2-2, with 8 bases lining up with TRBD1. J gave up 3 bases and V 1 base, and 4 bases lay outside the gene matches. CDR1 and CDR2 (germline): LNHDA, SQIVND (reference sequence). The CDR3 has 16 amino acids.

The chain uses TRBV28 and TRBJ1-2, with 7 positions matching TRBD1. The J segment lost 0 bases and the V segment lost 6 bases, leaving 4 bases of the junction unmatched. Germline assignment: CDR1 MDHEN and CDR2 SYDVKM. There are 14 residues in the CDR3. CDR3 residues: CASRRDSPNYGYTF. CDR3 DNA: TGTGCCAGCAGGCGGGACAGCCCTAACTATGGCTACACCTTC.

This clone was observed a handful of times. The chain couples TRBV13 to TRBJ2-5, with TRBD1 as a possible D gene (5 bases). Trimming took 3 bases from V and 2 from J, leaving 10 bases between them. From germline, CDR1 is PRHDT and CDR2 FYEKMQ (reference sequence). This CDR3 has 14 amino acids. The CDR3 here is CASSFRQTQETQYF. The CDR3 nucleotides are TGTGCCAGCAGCTTCAGACAGACACAAGAGACCCAGTACTTC.

CDR3 DNA: TGTGCCAGCAGCCCGGGACTTTGGAACACCGGGGAGCTGTTTTTT. Translated: CASSPGLWNTGELFF. This chain uses TRBV25-1 with TRBJ2-2; D is possibly TRBD2 (6 bases). CDR1 and CDR2 (germline): MGHDK, SYGVNS. The CDR3 loop spans 15 amino acids. Deletions cut 6 bases from V and 1 base from J, with 12 bases between.

This clone was observed a handful of times. The chain has TRBV5-5 and TRBJ1-5; TRBD1 is a possible D gene (5 bases). The CDR3 loop spans 17 amino acids. Deletions cut 4 bases from V and 4 bases from J, with 21 bases between. Germline-derived CDR1 and CDR2 are SGHKS and YYEKEE (reference sequence). This CDR3 reads CASSVNGGGKGNQPQHF. The CDR3, as DNA: TGTGCCAGCAGCGTAAACGGCGGGGGGAAGGGGAATCAGCCCCAGCATTTT.

The chain has TRBV10-3 and TRBJ2-2, with 11 nucleotides matching TRBD2. V was pared by 3 bases and J by 0 bases, with 0 bases of the junction left unmatched. Germline V gene data show CDR1 as ENHRY and CDR2 as SYGVKD. The CDR3 has 16 amino acids. CDR3 amino acids: CAISDSGGANTGELFF. CDR3 bases: TGTGCCATCAGTGATAGCGGGGGGGCGAACACCGGGGAGCTGTTTTTT.

The rearrangement joins TRBV6-1 to TRBJ2-3; the match to TRBD2 covers 7 bases. Germline loops: CDR1 MNHNS, CDR2 SASEGT. Losses at the gene ends were 2 bases for V and 4 bases for J; bases not matched to a gene: 6. The CDR3 runs to 15 residues. The CDR3 nucleotides read TGTGCCAGCAGTGAAAGCTTGGGAGGGGCAGATACGCAGTATTTT. Translating gives CASSESLGGADTQYF.

V is TRBV15 and J is TRBJ1-5; TRBD1 agrees at 9 bases. V dropped 6 bases and J dropped 7; count of bases not matched to a gene: 10. This CDR3 spans 15 amino acids. CDR1 is LNHNV, CDR2 YYDKDF, per germline (reference sequence). The CDR3 DNA sequence: TGTGCCACCAGGGACGAACAGGGGGCTATCCAGCCCCAGCATTTT. It codes for CATRDEQGAIQPQHF.

CDR3 sequence reads: CASSSGDRDNEKLFF. CDR3 sequence (DNA): TGTGCCAGCAGCTCTGGGGACAGGGATAATGAAAAACTGTTTTTT. The J gene is TRBJ1-4, the V gene TRBV7-2, with TRBD1 identical over 9 bases. V lost 4 bases to trimming and J lost 4 bases; unmatched junction nucleotides: 4. Germline CDR1 SGHTA, CDR2 FQGNSA. The CDR3 is made up of 15 amino acids. The complete variable domain, with remaining parts taken from reference TRBV7-2 and TRBJ1-4, reads GAGVSQSPSNKVTEKGKDVELRCDPISGHTALYWYRQSLGQGLEFLIYFQGNSAPDKSGLPSDRFSAERTGGSVSTLTIQRTQQEDSAVYLCASSSGDRDNEKLFFGSGTQLSVL.

The chain is built from TRBV29-1 and TRBJ1-4; D is possibly TRBD1 (6 bases). V dropped 5 bases and J dropped 7 bases, with 20 bases sitting between them. Per germline, CDR1 SQVTM and CDR2 ANQGSEA. The CDR3 loop spans 15 amino acids. The DNA of the CDR3 is TGCAGCGTTCTAGGCGGCAGGGGCGTCGGTGAAAAACTGTTTTTT. The encoded protein is CSVLGGRGVGEKLFF.

This clone was seen only a few times. J is TRBJ1-2 and V is TRBV7-8, with D possibly TRBD1 on 5 matching bases. This CDR3 has 13 residues. Trimming left V 5 bases short and J 8 bases short, with 15 bases between. CDR1 is SGHVS and CDR2 is FQNEAQ in the germline V gene. CDR3 loop: CASSPPGHFGYTF. DNA for the CDR3: TGTGCCAGCAGCCCCCCCGGACATTTCGGCTACACCTTC.

The V call is TRBV25-1, the J call TRBJ2-1; 9 nucleotides match TRBD1. Per germline, CDR1 MGHDK and CDR2 SYGVNS. This CDR3 has 17 residues. J lost 7 bases, V lost 4 bases, and 14 bases had no gene match. CDR3 sequence reads: CASSGWEQGASVNEQFF. Written as DNA, the CDR3 is TGTGCCAGCAGTGGGTGGGAACAGGGGGCATCCGTGAATGAGCAGTTCTTC.

The chain recombines TRBV7-2 with TRBJ2-7, with TRBD2 as a possible D gene (6 bases). The length of the CDR3 is 16 residues. Germline V gene data show CDR1 as SGHTA and CDR2 as FQGNSA. The V end lost 2 bases, the J end lost 3 bases, and 17 bases lay between the germline ends. The CDR3 DNA follows: TGTGCCAGCAGCTTAACGGCGGGGCAGGGCGGCTACGAGCAGTACTTC. This codes for CASSLTAGQGGYEQYF.

V and J are TRBV25-1 and TRBJ2-6; a weak D match, TRBD2 (5 bases). Germline-derived CDR1 and CDR2 are MGHDK and SYGVNS. The CDR3 is 13 amino acids. Trimming pared 3 bases from V and 9 bases from J, leaving 9 bases between. DNA of the CDR3: TGTGCCAGCAGTGAGAGGGTTGACAACGTCCTGACTTTC. This encodes CASSERVDNVLTF.

This chain's CDR3 is CASRNGEGPYEQYF. CDR3 nucleotides: TGCGCCAGCAGGAACGGGGAGGGCCCCTACGAGCAGTACTTC. The chain uses TRBV5-1 and TRBJ2-7, with TRBD2 matching over 7 bases. Looked up from germline, CDR1 is SGHRS and CDR2 is YFSETQ. The ends lost 5 bases at V and 2 bases at J; junction bases unmatched: 7. The CDR3 sequence is 14 residues long. The full variable domain, completed using reference TRBV5-1 and TRBJ2-7, is KAGVTQTPRYLIKTRGQQVTLSCSPISGHRSVSWYQQTPGQGLQFLFEYFSETQRNKGNFPGRFSGRQFSNSRSEMNVSTLELGDSALYLCASRNGEGPYEQYFGPGTRLTVT.

The table lists this clone with a few counts. This sequence joins TRBV7-2 and TRBJ2-3; unclear D gene. The ends were cut back, 5 bases at V and 0 bases at J, with 9 bases in the middle. CDR1 SGHTA and CDR2 FQGNSA come from the germline V gene. The CDR3 totals 14 residues. The CDR3 sequence is CASSPPGSTDTQYF. The DNA for the CDR3 is TGTGCCAGCAGCCCCCCGGGTAGCACAGATACGCAGTATTTT.